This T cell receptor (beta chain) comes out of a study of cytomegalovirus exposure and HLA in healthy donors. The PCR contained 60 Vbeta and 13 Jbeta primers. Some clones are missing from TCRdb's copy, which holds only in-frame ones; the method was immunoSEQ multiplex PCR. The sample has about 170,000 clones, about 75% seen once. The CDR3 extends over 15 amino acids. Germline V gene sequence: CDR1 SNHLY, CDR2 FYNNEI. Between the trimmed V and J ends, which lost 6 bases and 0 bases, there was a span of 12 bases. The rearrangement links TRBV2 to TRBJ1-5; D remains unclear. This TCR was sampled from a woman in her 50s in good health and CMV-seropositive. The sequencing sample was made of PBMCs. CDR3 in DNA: TGTGCCAGCAGGTCGGGGAGGCCTAGCAATCAGCCCCAGCATTTT. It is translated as CASRSGRPSNQPQHF.